Listed below are T cell receptor beta chains from one sample, sequenced in a study of blood T cells in healthy people across ages. MiXCR was run by TCRdb on the 5' RACE reads, yielding one entry per CDR3 protein. The repertoire holds just under 550,000 distinct CDR3 sequences, with approximately 25% as singletons. The same data also contributed to another study, on T cells of mothers and their children.

The sample comprised blood. The receptors originated from a boy younger than 18 in good health. Each CDR3 is given with its conserved first and last residue. Fields, in order: D gene, clone size, J gene, V gene, CDR3 DNA, CDR3 protein. The D gene is left open where the match is weak. Expanded clones are given a class, and other clones once, few, many or no size at all.

NA | few | TRBJ1-1 | TRBV12-3/TRBV12-4 | TGTGCCAGCAGTAATCGGTTCGGAGCTTTCTTT | CASSNRFGAFF
NA | NA | TRBJ2-5 | TRBV20-1 | TGCAGTGCGGAGAGGGTCGAGACCCAGTACTTC | CSAERVETQYF
TRBD2 | many | TRBJ2-7 | TRBV7-2 | TGTGCCAGCAGCTCACCGGGACTAGCGGGGGGGCTAAACGAGCAGTACTTC | CASSSPGLAGGLNEQYF
TRBD1 | few | TRBJ1-5 | TRBV6-6 | TGTGCCAGCAGTTACAGAACAGGGGCCGTGGGCAATCAGCCCCAGCATTTT | CASSYRTGAVGNQPQHF
NA | NA | TRBJ2-1 | TRBV5-1 | TGCGCCAGCAGCTTAGGCTTGACAGGCGAATCACCCTACAATGAGCAGTTCTTC | CASSLGLTGESPYNEQFF
TRBD1 | few | TRBJ2-7 | TRBV4-3 | TGCGCCAGCAGCCAAGAACTAACCGGGACAGCATACGAGCAGTACTTC | CASSQELTGTAYEQYF
TRBD1 | NA | TRBJ2-4 | TRBV20-1 | TGCAGTGCTAGAATCCAGGGGGTGGCCAAAAACATTCAGTACTTC | CSARIQGVAKNIQYF
TRBD2 | once | TRBJ2-1 | TRBV11-1 | TGTGCCAGCAGCTTAGGAGGATTCGGACTAGCGGGAGGGCCCAGATTCTACAATGAGCAGTTCTTC | CASSLGGFGLAGGPRFYNEQFF
TRBD1 | NA | TRBJ1-1 | TRBV3-1 | TGTGCCAGCAGCCACCGGACAGGGGGCATTTTGGGCACTGAAGCTTTCTTT | CASSHRTGGILGTEAFF
TRBD2 | few | TRBJ2-1 | TRBV30 | TGTGCCTGGAGTGTATCCCCGACTAGCGGGGATTACAATGAGCAGTTCTTC | CAWSVSPTSGDYNEQFF
NA | few | TRBJ1-2 | TRBV29-1 | TGCAGCGTTTCTGATGGGGGAGGTGGCTACACCTTC | CSVSDGGGGYTF
TRBD2 | few | TRBJ2-5 | TRBV7-9 | TGTGCCAGCAGCTTGACTGAAGCGGGAGAGGCGACCCAGTACTTC | CASSLTEAGEATQYF
NA | few | TRBJ2-5 | TRBV28 | TGTGCCAGCAGTTTCCCCCCTGGACAGCCAAAAGAGACCCAGTACTTC | CASSFPPGQPKETQYF
NA | few | TRBJ1-3 | TRBV4-2 | TGTGCCAGCAGCCAAGATCTACAGGGCTCTGGAAACACCATATATTTT | CASSQDLQGSGNTIYF
TRBD1 | few | TRBJ2-3 | TRBV24-1 | TGTGCCACCAGTGACCGGGACGACAGGGAGAATAATAAGGCAGATACGCAGTATTTT | CATSDRDDRENNKADTQYF
NA | few | TRBJ2-3 | TRBV29-1 | TGCAGCGTTGGAACCAGCCCGGATACGCAGTATTTT | CSVGTSPDTQYF
NA | few | TRBJ2-1 | TRBV28 | TGTGCCAGCAGCCGTAACGGGAGATACAATGAGCAGTTCTTC | CASSRNGRYNEQFF
NA | few | TRBJ2-7 | TRBV27 | TGTGCCAGCAGTTTATGGCCGGGACACCAGTTCCAGTTC | CASSLWPGHQFQF
NA | few | TRBJ1-3 | TRBV5-1 | TGCGCCAGCAGCTTGGATGGACCCTCTGGAAACACCATATATTTT | CASSLDGPSGNTIYF
TRBD2 | NA | TRBJ2-5 | TRBV7-9 | TGTGCCAGCAGCCGGGGGGGGTCTCTACAAGAGACCCAGTACTTC | CASSRGGSLQETQYF
TRBD2 | few | TRBJ2-5 | TRBV6-1 | TGTGCCAGCAGGCCCGTTCACTTAGCGGGGGGGTCAGAGACCCAGTACTTC | CASRPVHLAGGSETQYF
TRBD2 | many | TRBJ2-1 | TRBV4-1 | TGCGCCAGCAGCCGTAGGCGGCCTAGCGGGAGTGTCTACAATGAGCAGTTCTTC | CASSRRRPSGSVYNEQFF
NA | NA | TRBJ2-7 | TRBV28 | TGTGCCAGAAGGACAGATCCCTACGAGCAGTACTTC | CARRTDPYEQYF
NA | many | TRBJ2-3 | TRBV9 | TGTGCCAGCAGCCCCGGTAGCACAGATACGCAGTATTTT | CASSPGSTDTQYF